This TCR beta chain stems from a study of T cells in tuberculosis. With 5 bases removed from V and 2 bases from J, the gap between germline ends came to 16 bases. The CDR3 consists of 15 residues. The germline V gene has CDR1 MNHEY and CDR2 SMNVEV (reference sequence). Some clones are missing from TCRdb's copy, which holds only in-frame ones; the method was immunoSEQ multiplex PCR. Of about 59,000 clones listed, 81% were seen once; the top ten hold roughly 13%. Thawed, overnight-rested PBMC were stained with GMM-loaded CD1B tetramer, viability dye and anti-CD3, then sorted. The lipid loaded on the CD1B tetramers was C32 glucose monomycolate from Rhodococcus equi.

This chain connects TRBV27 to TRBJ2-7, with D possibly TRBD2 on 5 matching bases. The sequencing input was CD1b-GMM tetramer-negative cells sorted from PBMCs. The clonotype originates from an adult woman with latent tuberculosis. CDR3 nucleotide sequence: TGTGCCAGCAGTGCCGGAGGCAGCCCTACCTACGAGCAGTACTTC. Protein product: CASSAGGSPTYEQYF.